This T cell receptor beta chain came from a study of blood T cell repertoires in COVID-19. This CDR3 is built from 20 residues. V trimming: 1 base; J trimming: 2 bases; junction bases outside the gene matches: 17. The germline CDR1 and CDR2 sequences are SGHDN and FVKESK. TCRdb's table, derived via immunoSEQ multiplex PCR, lists solely in-frame clones and lacks some. The sample has some 150,000 clones; about 86% are singletons. Sequencing was done on a sample of peripheral blood. The sequence came from a woman aged 55-69 years with acute or convalescent COVID-19. This sequence joins TRBV14 and TRBJ1-2, with 9 bases aligning to TRBD1. This CDR3 is CASSQAPRTGALRNNYGYTF. CDR3 coding DNA: TGTGCCAGCAGCCAAGCTCCCCGGACAGGGGCTCTAAGGAACAACTATGGCTACACCTTC.